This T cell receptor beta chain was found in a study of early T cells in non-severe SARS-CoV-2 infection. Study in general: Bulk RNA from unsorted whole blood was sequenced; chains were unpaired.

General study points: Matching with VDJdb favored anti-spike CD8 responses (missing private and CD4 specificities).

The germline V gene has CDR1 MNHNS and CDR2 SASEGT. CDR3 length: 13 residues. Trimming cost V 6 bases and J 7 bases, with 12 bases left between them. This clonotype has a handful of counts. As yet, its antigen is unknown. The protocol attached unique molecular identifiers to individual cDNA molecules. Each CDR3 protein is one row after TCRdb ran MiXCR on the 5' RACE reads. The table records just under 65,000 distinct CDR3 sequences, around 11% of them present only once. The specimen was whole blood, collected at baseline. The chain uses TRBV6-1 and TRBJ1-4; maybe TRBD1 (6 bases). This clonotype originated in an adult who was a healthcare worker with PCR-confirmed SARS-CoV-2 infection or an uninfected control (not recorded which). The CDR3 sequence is CASRARDIEKLFF. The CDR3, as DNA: TGTGCCAGCAGAGCTAGGGACATTGAAAAACTGTTTTTT.